What follows are 27 T cell receptor beta chains derived from one specimen sequenced in a study of T cells expressing NK-cell markers. TCRdb re-called the 5' RACE reads; one entry per CDR3 protein, DNA not given. The table for this sample gives about 390,000 distinct CDR3 sequences. The sequencing sample was made of blood T cells: a sorted CD56 or NKG2C T cell subset, CD4+ or CD8+ T cells, or bulk PBMC T cells (not recorded which). These receptors originate from a woman in her forties or fifties in good health.

The gene calls are TRBV29-1 and TRBJ1-5; with no DNA, the TCRdb D assignment of TRBD1 cannot be verified. This CDR3 has 13 residues. CDR1 and CDR2 (germline): SQVTM, ANQGSEA. The CDR3 loop is CSVGTGSNQPQHF.

The V and J genes are TRBV5-1 and TRBJ1-1. This CDR3 has 14 amino acids. Germline V gives CDR1 SGHRS, CDR2 YFSETQ. CDR3 protein: CASSPKAESTEAFF.

The J gene is TRBJ1-1, the V gene TRBV7-2; with no DNA, the TCRdb D assignment of TRBD1 cannot be verified. The CDR3 totals 14 residues. Germline CDR1 and CDR2: SGHTA and FQGNSA. CDR3: CASRTQTGVTEAFF.

The chain carries TRBV7-6 and TRBJ2-5; the TRBD2 assignment by TCRdb is unverifiable without DNA. The CDR3 contains 15 residues. Germline values: CDR1 SGHVS, CDR2 FNYEAQ. The CDR3 loop reads CASSPGLAIQETQYF.

V usage is TRBV3-1 and J usage is TRBJ2-1. Germline V lookup: CDR1 LGHDT, CDR2 YNNKEL (reference sequence). The CDR3 has 13 amino acids. CDR3 sequence: CASSQGWEWEQFF.

The chain joins TRBV27 to TRBJ2-1; the D call from TCRdb, TRBD2, cannot be confirmed without DNA. The CDR3 has 17 amino acids. Germline V CDR1 and CDR2: MNHEY, SMNVEV (reference sequence). CDR3 residues: CASSRLAGQREGDEQFF.

The chain employs TRBV5-1 and TRBJ2-1; TCRdb's D gene call, TRBD2, goes unchecked for lack of DNA. The CDR3 length is 17 residues. Germline-derived CDR1 and CDR2 are SGHRS and YFSETQ. The chain's CDR3 is CASSLAGLTSGANEQFF.

The V call is TRBV30, the J call TRBJ1-1; TCRdb's assignment of TRBD1 cannot be checked, as there is no DNA. From germline, CDR1 is GTSNPN and CDR2 SVGIG (reference sequence). This CDR3 has 12 residues. The CDR3: CAWNQGLTEAFF.

This chain uses TRBV7-3 with TRBJ2-3. The CDR3 length is 13 residues. Germline CDR1 and CDR2: SGHTA and FQGTGA. CDR3 in amino acids: CASSRTGVDTQYF.

CDR3 region: CASSHRGPGTSIADTQYF. The chain joins TRBV13 to TRBJ2-3; as DNA is missing, the TRBD2 call by TCRdb cannot be tested. The germline V gene has CDR1 PRHDT and CDR2 FYEKMQ (reference sequence). This CDR3 has 18 amino acids.

This rearrangement joins TRBV10-3 to TRBJ2-5. The CDR3 has 13 residues. Germline loops: CDR1 ENHRY, CDR2 SYGVKD. CDR3 sequence: CAISEVERKTQYF.

The chain joins TRBV28 to TRBJ1-5; the D call from TCRdb, TRBD1, cannot be confirmed without DNA. The CDR3 has 14 amino acids. The germline CDR1 and CDR2 sequences are MDHEN and SYDVKM. CDR3: CASSQDRTDQPQHF.

The chain uses TRBV11-3 and TRBJ2-2; TCRdb names TRBD2, which stays unverified in the absence of DNA. This CDR3 contains 14 residues. Germline assignment: CDR1 SGHNT and CDR2 YENEEA. Here the CDR3 reads CASTRSSVAGELFF.

The V gene is TRBV6-5, the J gene TRBJ2-3; TCRdb calls TRBD2, which cannot be checked without DNA. CDR1 is MNHEY and CDR2 is SVGAGI in the germline V gene. This CDR3 comprises 14 residues. The CDR3 spells CATTGGDRTDTQYF.

V and J are TRBV20-1 and TRBJ2-5; TCRdb proposes TRBD2, but this gene call is untestable without DNA. The V gene's germline CDR1 is DFQATT and CDR2 SNEGSKA (reference sequence). The CDR3 is 13 residues long. CDR3 residues: CSAETSVQETQYF.

The chain carries TRBV7-3 and TRBJ2-3; there is no DNA to check the TCRdb D call of TRBD2. The CDR3 covers 16 residues. Germline-derived CDR1 and CDR2 are SGHTA and FQGTGA. CDR3 residues: CASSLRPASTTDTQYF.

V is TRBV5-1 and J is TRBJ2-7; TCRdb returns TRBD1, unconfirmable since there is no DNA. CDR1 is SGHRS and CDR2 is YFSETQ in the germline V gene. The CDR3 has 14 residues. CDR3 sequence reads: CASSSGTGINEQYF.

The chain carries TRBV29-1 and TRBJ2-5; TCRdb reports TRBD2, a call that lacks DNA to check it against. The CDR3 runs to 15 residues. From germline, CDR1 is SQVTM and CDR2 ANQGSEA. This CDR3 reads CSAAGGRALFETQYF.

The chain is built from TRBV3-1 and TRBJ2-7; without DNA, the TCRdb call of TRBD1 cannot be checked. Germline loops: CDR1 LGHDT, CDR2 YNNKEL (reference sequence). CDR3 size: 15 residues. The CDR3 loop reads CASSQAGTGRGEQYF.

The V and J genes are TRBV9 and TRBJ2-6. Germline CDR1 reads SGDLS; CDR2 reads YYNGEE. This CDR3 region has 17 residues. This chain's CDR3 is CASSVGSQTDRANVLTF.

The chain links TRBV9 to TRBJ2-1; without DNA, the TCRdb call of TRBD1 cannot be checked. Germline V gene sequence: CDR1 SGDLS, CDR2 YYNGEE. This CDR3 comprises 15 residues. CDR3: CASSITSGGYNEQFF.

V is TRBV14 and J is TRBJ2-7; the D call of TRBD1 rests on TCRdb alone, since no DNA is present to check it. CDR3 size: 13 residues. Germline V lookup: CDR1 SGHDN, CDR2 FVKESK. CDR3 protein: CASSQGNRVEQYF.

The chain is built from TRBV14 and TRBJ1-4; TCRdb returns TRBD1, unconfirmable since there is no DNA. This CDR3 spans 13 amino acids. CDR1 is SGHDN and CDR2 is FVKESK in the germline V gene. CDR3 in amino acids: CASRRTGSEKLFF.

CDR3 protein: CASSIAGAYTEAFF. The chain couples TRBV19 to TRBJ1-1. CDR3 length: 14 residues. Germline V lookup: CDR1 LNHDA, CDR2 SQIVND (reference sequence).

The rearrangement uses TRBV10-3 and TRBJ2-1; with no DNA, the TCRdb D assignment of TRBD2 cannot be verified. Germline loops: CDR1 ENHRY, CDR2 SYGVKD. The CDR3 sequence is 14 residues long. The CDR3 protein is CAISVKRDYNEQFF.

The chain combines TRBV24-1 with TRBJ2-3; no DNA is available, so the TRBD2 call from TCRdb remains unchecked. The CDR3 sequence is 17 residues long. The germline CDR1 and CDR2 sequences are KGHDR and SFDVKD. CDR3 amino acids: CATSDPRLAGITDTQYF.

J is TRBJ2-1 and V is TRBV29-1; no DNA is available, so the TRBD2 call from TCRdb remains unchecked. Germline V gene data show CDR1 as SQVTM and CDR2 as ANQGSEA. The CDR3 has 14 residues. The chain's CDR3 is CSVERAGAIDEQFF.